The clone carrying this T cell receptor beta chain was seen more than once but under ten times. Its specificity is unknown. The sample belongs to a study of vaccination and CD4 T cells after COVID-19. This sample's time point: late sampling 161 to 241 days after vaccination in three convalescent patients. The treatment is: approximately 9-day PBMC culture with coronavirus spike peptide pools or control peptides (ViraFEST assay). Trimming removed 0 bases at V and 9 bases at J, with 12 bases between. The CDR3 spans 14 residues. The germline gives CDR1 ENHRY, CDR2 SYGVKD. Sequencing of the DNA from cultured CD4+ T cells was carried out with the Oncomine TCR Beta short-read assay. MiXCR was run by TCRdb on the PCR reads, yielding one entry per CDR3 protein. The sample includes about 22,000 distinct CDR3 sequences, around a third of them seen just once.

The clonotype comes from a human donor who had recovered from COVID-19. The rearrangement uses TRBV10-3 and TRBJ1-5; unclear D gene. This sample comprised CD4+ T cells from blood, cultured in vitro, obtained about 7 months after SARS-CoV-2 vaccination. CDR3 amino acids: CAISESSRVGPQHF. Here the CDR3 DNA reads TGTGCCATCAGTGAGTCTTCCCGTGTCGGGCCCCAGCATTTT.